The 23 T cell receptor beta chains below come from one sample, sequenced in a study of T-cell reconstitution after alpha-beta-depleted transplantation in children. The authors prepared the TCRbeta library with unique molecular identifiers. MiXCR, applied by TCRdb to the PCR reads, yields one record per CDR3 protein. The repertoire has 550,000 to 800,000 distinct CDR3 sequences, over 10% of them found once; the top ten carry around 0.76%. The sequenced sample was PBMCs, obtained before TCRalphabeta/CD19-depleted stem cell transplant. These receptor sequences come from a girl aged 2 to 9 with congenital amegakaryocytic thrombocytopenia, due to receive a stem cell transplant.

This clonotype was counted ten times or more. The rearrangement joins TRBV12-3 or TRBV12-4 to TRBJ1-1; no reliable D call. CDR3 size: 13 residues. With 6 bases removed from V and 0 bases from J, the gap between germline ends came to 8 bases. CDR3 bases: TGTGCCAGCAGATCTCATATGAACACTGAAGCTTTCTTT. Protein product: CASRSHMNTEAFF.

The J gene is TRBJ2-7, the V gene TRBV7-2, with D unresolved. Germline V gives CDR1 SGHTA, CDR2 FQGNSA. V was shortened by 2 bases and J by 6 bases, with 11 bases between the two germline ends. The length of the CDR3 is 13 residues. The CDR3 DNA reads as TGTGCCAGCAGCTTAACTAATGTCGCCGAGCAGTACTTC. Amino acids: CASSLTNVAEQYF.

This clonotype occurred a few times. The chain employs TRBV7-2 and TRBJ2-3, with TRBD2 matching over 11 bases. Germline CDR1 reads SGHTA; CDR2 reads FQGNSA. J gave up 5 bases and V 7 bases, and 8 bases lay outside the gene matches. The CDR3 runs 15 residues. The CDR3 here is CASTWGLAGGDTQYF. In nucleotides, the CDR3 is TGTGCCAGCACGTGGGGGCTAGCGGGAGGAGATACGCAGTATTTT.

V usage is TRBV30 and J usage is TRBJ2-1; tentatively, D is TRBD2 (7 bases). CDR3 length equals 13 residues. Germline V gives CDR1 GTSNPN, CDR2 SVGIG (reference sequence). V was pared by 0 bases and J by 8 bases, with 11 bases between. CDR3 in amino acids: CAWSVVGGDEQFF. CDR3 coding DNA: TGTGCCTGGAGTGTTGTAGGGGGGGATGAGCAGTTCTTC.

This clonotype appeared a few times. The CDR3 region is CASSFSGSGETQYF. Written as DNA, the CDR3 is TGTGCCAGCAGCTTTAGCGGGAGTGGAGAGACCCAGTACTTC. The chain links TRBV6-1 to TRBJ2-5; 9 bases are shared with TRBD2. The V and J ends lost 6 bases and 4 bases, in that order; junction bases with no gene match: 6. CDR3 length equals 14 residues. The germline V gene has CDR1 MNHNS and CDR2 SASEGT.

This rearrangement joins TRBV7-3 to TRBJ2-3, with D uncertain. The CDR3 sequence is 17 residues long. Deletions cut 0 bases from V and 2 bases from J, with 15 bases between. CDR1 is SGHTA and CDR2 is FQGTGA in the germline V gene. The CDR3: CASSLTAGWTSTDTQYF. The DNA of the CDR3 is TGTGCCAGCAGCTTAACGGCAGGTTGGACCTCCACAGATACGCAGTATTTT.

The sample holds a few counts of this clonotype. The J gene is TRBJ1-1, the V gene TRBV7-9; 10 bases align to TRBD1. In germline, CDR1 is SEHNR, CDR2 FQNEAQ (reference sequence). The CDR3 spans 15 residues. With V trimmed by 7 bases and J by 1 base, 6 bases remained unmatched. This CDR3 is CASIPGTGANTEAFF. CDR3 nucleotides: TGTGCCAGCATCCCCGGGACAGGGGCGAACACTGAAGCTTTCTTT.

This clonotype turned up a few times. The chain uses TRBV5-1 and TRBJ2-1, with D possibly being TRBD1 (5 bases). CDR1 is SGHRS and CDR2 is YFSETQ in the germline V gene. Trimming took off 3 bases at V and 8 bases at J, with 18 bases between the two ends. The CDR3 spans 15 residues. CDR3 in DNA: TGCGCCAGCAGCTCCACCGCGAACAGGAACCATGAGCAGTTCTTC. Protein sequence: CASSSTANRNHEQFF.

This clonotype appeared a few times. This chain joins TRBV20-1 and TRBJ2-2; D unclear. Trimming cost V 0 bases and J 0 bases, with 5 bases left between them. This CDR3 spans 14 amino acids. CDR1 is DFQATT and CDR2 is SNEGSKA in the germline V gene (reference sequence). In DNA form, the CDR3 reads TGCAGTGCTAGAGATCTAGCGAACACCGGGGAGCTGTTTTTT. Its protein is CSARDLANTGELFF.

This rearrangement joins TRBV12-3 or TRBV12-4 to TRBJ2-1, with 11 bases that match TRBD2. This CDR3 is built from 14 residues. With 6 bases clipped from V and 7 bases from J, the junction kept 5 bases outside the gene matches. Here the CDR3 reads CASRTSGSVNEQFF. CDR3 DNA: TGTGCCAGCAGAACTAGCGGGAGTGTAAATGAGCAGTTCTTC.

This clonotype was seen a few times. The rearrangement joins TRBV5-1 to TRBJ1-5, with D possibly being TRBD1 (5 bases). Per germline, CDR1 SGHRS and CDR2 YFSETQ. There are 15 residues in the CDR3. Trimming pared 7 bases from V and 3 bases from J, leaving 17 bases between. The DNA for the CDR3 is TGCGCCAGCGCCGGGGCACTATTTAACAATCAGCCCCAGCATTTT. It translates to CASAGALFNNQPQHF.

V is TRBV14 and J is TRBJ2-7, with D maybe TRBD2 (5 bases). V lost 0 bases, J lost 9 bases, and 15 bases lay in between. The CDR3 covers 14 residues. Germline assignment: CDR1 SGHDN and CDR2 FVKESK. CDR3 DNA: TGTGCCAGCAGCCAAGAAGGAGGCAGGACCTGGCAGTACTTC. This sequence encodes CASSQEGGRTWQYF.

This chain connects TRBV10-2 to TRBJ2-7; 11 bases are a match to TRBD2. V was pared by 6 bases and J by 6 bases, with 10 bases of the junction left unmatched. The CDR3 is 15 residues long. Germline CDR1 WSHSY, CDR2 SAAADI. The CDR3 is CASREIAGGPSEQYF. The DNA of the CDR3 is TGCGCCAGCAGGGAAATAGCGGGAGGGCCTTCCGAGCAGTACTTC.

This clonotype was seen at least ten times. A read error may produce the germline difference seen at one junction end. The chain links TRBV20-1 to TRBJ2-1; D is possibly TRBD1 or TRBD2 (5 bases each). This CDR3 has 10 amino acids. Per germline, CDR1 DFQATT and CDR2 SNEGSKA (reference sequence). The CDR3 loop reads CSAWGGTLLF. The CDR3 nucleotides read TGCAGTGCCTGGGGTGGGACCCTTTTGTTC.

This clonotype was counted at least ten times. This chain joins TRBV6-5 and TRBJ2-3; the D is unclear. V was shortened by 6 bases and J by 3 bases, with 19 bases between the two germline ends. The CDR3 is 16 residues long. Germline-derived CDR1 and CDR2 are MNHEY and SVGAGI. The CDR3 protein is CASSALDVAGTDTQYF. The CDR3 bases are TGTGCCAGCAGCGCCCTGGACGTAGCTGGTACAGATACGCAGTATTTT.

This clonotype was seen at least ten times. The V and J genes are TRBV4-1 and TRBJ2-1; no definite D call. There are 12 residues in the CDR3. Trimming shortened V by 1 base and J by 10 bases, and 8 bases separated the two germline ends. CDR1 and CDR2 (germline): MGHRA, YSYEKL. CDR3 region: CASSQVGREQFF. The CDR3 DNA sequence: TGCGCCAGCAGCCAAGTGGGCAGGGAGCAGTTCTTC.

This clonotype was detected many times. The chain combines TRBV27 with TRBJ1-6; maybe TRBD1 (5 bases). Germline V CDR1 and CDR2: MNHEY, SMNVEV (reference sequence). Between the trimmed V and J ends, which lost 6 bases and 8 bases, there was a span of 17 bases. This CDR3 has 15 amino acids. The CDR3 region is CASSFRAGGDSPLHF. The CDR3 DNA reads TGTGCCAGCAGCTTCAGGGCCGGGGGGGATTCACCCCTCCACTTT.

The chain employs TRBV20-1 and TRBJ2-1; either TRBD1 or TRBD2 may supply D (6 bases each). In germline, CDR1 is DFQATT, CDR2 SNEGSKA (reference sequence). The CDR3 contains 16 residues. V shed 6 bases and J shed 4 bases, with 22 bases lying between them. The CDR3 nucleotides are TGCAGTGCGATAGATGCCAGGGGAGGAGGATACAATGAGCAGTTCTTC. Amino acids: CSAIDARGGGYNEQFF.

This clonotype was counted at least ten times. The chain uses TRBV6-5 and TRBJ1-1; no definite D call. The CDR3 sequence is 13 residues long. Trimming pared 6 bases from V and 5 bases from J, leaving 13 bases between. The germline V gene has CDR1 MNHEY and CDR2 SVGAGI. The CDR3: CASSGSFVTEAFF. In DNA, the CDR3 is TGTGCCAGCAGCGGGTCCTTTGTTACTGAAGCTTTCTTT.

The chain has TRBV29-1 and TRBJ2-7; a possible D gene is TRBD2 (6 bases). Per germline, CDR1 SQVTM and CDR2 ANQGSEA. The CDR3 consists of 13 residues. V was shortened by 7 bases and J by 2 bases, with 15 bases between the two germline ends. Here the CDR3 reads CSALRRDAYEQYF. In DNA, the CDR3 is TGCAGCGCCCTTCGGCGGGACGCCTACGAGCAGTACTTC.

The V call is TRBV12-3 or TRBV12-4, the J call TRBJ1-1; D perhaps matches TRBD1 (5 bases). V lost 6 bases to trimming and J lost 1 base, with 12 bases between them. The CDR3 extends over 14 amino acids. The CDR3 reads CASRRDLPNTEAFF. The CDR3 DNA reads TGTGCCAGCAGGAGGGACCTACCGAACACTGAAGCTTTCTTT.

The chain is built from TRBV24-1 and TRBJ2-3, with TRBD2 matching over 10 bases. The ends lost 0 bases at V and 1 base at J; junction bases unmatched: 0. The CDR3 has 16 residues. Looked up from germline, CDR1 is KGHDR and CDR2 is SFDVKD. The CDR3 protein is CATSDLLAGGTDTQYF. The DNA for the CDR3 is TGTGCCACCAGTGATTTGCTAGCGGGAGGCACAGATACGCAGTATTTT.

This clonotype was seen many times. The chain carries TRBV12-3 or TRBV12-4 and TRBJ1-1; D is uncertain. The V end was cut by 6 bases, the J end by 4 bases, with 15 bases between. The CDR3 is 14 amino acids. CDR3 sequence reads: CASSPRTVSTEAFF. CDR3 sequence (DNA): TGTGCCAGCAGCCCTCGAACAGTTTCCACTGAAGCTTTCTTT.